This T cell receptor beta chain was found in a study of spatial heterogeneity in lung cancer (dated by TCRdb to about 2019). With regard to the full study: Beta-chain transcripts were consistently detected in greater numbers than alpha-chain transcripts, which likely reflected higher beta-chain transcript abundance. In the raw uncorrected reads, each unique combination of TCR and UMI appeared on average more than ten times. TCR alpha and beta repertoires were quantitatively compared across multiple tumor regions, matched nontumor lung and blood in non-small cell lung cancer. Nonsynonymous mutation counts, determined by whole-exome sequencing of tumor tissue, were related to features of the TCR repertoire. At surgery, over 200 tumor regions, around 67 matched nontumor lung samples and 56 PBMC samples were TCR-sequenced for both alpha and beta chains. Results the study describes overall, beyond this receptor: Confirming at a functional level the hypothesis that regional TCRs recognize regional mutations was considered to require additional single-cell paired TCR alpha and beta sequencing.

This specimen's time point label, interpreted: sample taken at primary tumor resection. The donors were 65 to 85 patients from the lung TRACERx cohort who had early-stage, untreated non-small cell lung cancer. Without any cell sorting, TCR sequencing was performed on whole RNA extracted either from tumor and nontumor lung tissue or from cryopreserved PBMC samples. Only patients with enough RNA available from two or more tumor regions were chosen for TCR sequencing. A lung pathologist reviewed the tumor and adjacent nontumor lung specimens before the specimens were selected. Sequences SGDLS (CDR1) and YYNGEE (CDR2) are obtained from the germline V gene. Between the V and J ends, shortened by 4 bases and 6 bases respectively, the junction contains 18 bases. The CDR3 runs 15 amino acids, cysteine and phenylalanine included. Only the CDR3 DNA is retained, 45 bases long and in frame from the first base.

This clonotype was detected ten times or more. The antigen it recognizes is unknown. No base quality information exists; no much larger clone differs at one position. As an off-target read in a library built for alpha chains, this beta chain has a frequency of little significance. The method behind the library was 5' RACE. Reads for this sample came from a NextSeq 500. The TCR library protocol attached a unique molecular identifier to each TCR cDNA molecule to allow correction of PCR and sequencing errors. The study's processing was this. Decombinator tools were used for TCR identification, UMI-based error correction and CDR3 extraction. Expanded TCRs were defined as those above a frequency of 2 per 1,000, corresponding to the top 1% of the tumor frequency distribution. Rényi diversity was computed with the R vegan package after subsampling each repertoire 100 times to 5,000 TCRs. CDR3 similarity networks were built from amino acid triplet string-kernel similarity, connecting CDR3s with pairwise similarity above 0.82. Starting from the raw public reads, TCRdb applied fastp trimming at Q25, assembled clones with MiXCR and retained in-frame beta chains. Here each entry gathers all rows of one CDR3 protein and keeps the most common genes and DNA. The V and J calls, along with clone size, are taken from TCRdb and not from the paper's own processing. The sample records about 15,000 distinct CDR3 sequences, 3.6% of which are singletons. Just over 9.5% of the sample is in the top ten clones.

This receptor was identified in a male donor with early-stage non-small cell lung cancer. The source was normal lung tissue next to the tumor, collected at surgery. Recombination linked TRBV9 to TRBJ2-3, with a tentative D gene TRBD2 over 6 matching bases. The nucleotide sequence reads as follows: TGTGCCAGCAGCCCCCCCGGGACTTCCTCGGATACGCAGTATTTT. Translation gives CASSPPGTSSDTQYF.